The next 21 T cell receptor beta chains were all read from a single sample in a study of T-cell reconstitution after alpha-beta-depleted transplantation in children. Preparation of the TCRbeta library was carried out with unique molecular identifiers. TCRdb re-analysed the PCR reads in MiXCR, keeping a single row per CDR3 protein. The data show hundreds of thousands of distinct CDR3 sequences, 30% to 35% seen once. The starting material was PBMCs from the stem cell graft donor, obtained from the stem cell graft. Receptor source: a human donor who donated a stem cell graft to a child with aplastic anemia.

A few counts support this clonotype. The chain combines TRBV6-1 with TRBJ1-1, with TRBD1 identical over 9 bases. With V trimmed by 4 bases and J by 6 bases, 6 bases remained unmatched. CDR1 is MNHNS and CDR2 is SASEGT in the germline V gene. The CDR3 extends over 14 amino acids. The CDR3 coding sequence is TGTGCCAGCAGTGCGACAGGGGGGAGACCTGAAGCTTTCTTT. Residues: CASSATGGRPEAFF.

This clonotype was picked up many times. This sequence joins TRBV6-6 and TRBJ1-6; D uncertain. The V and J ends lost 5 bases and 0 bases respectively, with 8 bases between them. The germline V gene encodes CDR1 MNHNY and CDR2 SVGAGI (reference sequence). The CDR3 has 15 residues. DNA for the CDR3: TGTGCCAGCAGTCGACGGAGCTCCTATAATTCACCCCTCCACTTT. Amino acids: CASSRRSSYNSPLHF.

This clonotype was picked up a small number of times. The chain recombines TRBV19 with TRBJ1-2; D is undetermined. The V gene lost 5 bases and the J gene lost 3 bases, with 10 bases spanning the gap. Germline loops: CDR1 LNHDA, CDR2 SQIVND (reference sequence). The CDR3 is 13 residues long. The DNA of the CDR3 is TGTGCCAGTAGTCCTCGGGCGGACTATGGCTACACCTTC. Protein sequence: CASSPRADYGYTF.

This CDR3 reads CSASPRSEFNYGYTF. CDR3 bases: TGCAGTGCTAGCCCCCGGAGCGAGTTTAACTATGGCTACACCTTC. J is TRBJ1-2 and V is TRBV20-1; D gene uncertain. Trimming took off 3 bases at V and 1 base at J, with 15 bases between the two ends. The CDR3 covers 15 residues. CDR1 is DFQATT and CDR2 is SNEGSKA in the germline V gene (reference sequence).

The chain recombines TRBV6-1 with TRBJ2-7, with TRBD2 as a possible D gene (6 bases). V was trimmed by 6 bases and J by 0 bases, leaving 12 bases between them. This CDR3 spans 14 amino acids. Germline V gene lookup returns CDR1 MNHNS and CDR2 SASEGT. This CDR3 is CASRISGSSYEQYF. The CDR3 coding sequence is TGTGCCAGCAGGATTAGCGGTAGCTCCTACGAGCAGTACTTC.

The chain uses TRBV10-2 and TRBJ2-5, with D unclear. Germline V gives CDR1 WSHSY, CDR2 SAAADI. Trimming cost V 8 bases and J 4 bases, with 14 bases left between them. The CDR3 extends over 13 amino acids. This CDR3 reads CASRSEVRETQYF. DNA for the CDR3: TGCGCCAGCCGTTCAGAGGTCAGAGAGACCCAGTACTTC.

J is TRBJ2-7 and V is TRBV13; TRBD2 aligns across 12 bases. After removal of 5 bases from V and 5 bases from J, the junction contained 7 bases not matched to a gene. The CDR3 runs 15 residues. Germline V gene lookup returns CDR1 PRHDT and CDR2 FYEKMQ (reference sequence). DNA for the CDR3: TGTGCCAGCAGCACGCGACTAGCGGGAGTTGACGAGCAGTACTTC. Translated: CASSTRLAGVDEQYF.

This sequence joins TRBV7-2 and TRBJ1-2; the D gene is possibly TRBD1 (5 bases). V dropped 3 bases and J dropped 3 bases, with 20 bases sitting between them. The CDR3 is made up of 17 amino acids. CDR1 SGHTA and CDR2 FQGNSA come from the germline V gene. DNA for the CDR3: TGTGCCAGCAGCTTTTCGCGTAAAGGGGATTCCGACTATGGCTACACCTTC. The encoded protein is CASSFSRKGDSDYGYTF.

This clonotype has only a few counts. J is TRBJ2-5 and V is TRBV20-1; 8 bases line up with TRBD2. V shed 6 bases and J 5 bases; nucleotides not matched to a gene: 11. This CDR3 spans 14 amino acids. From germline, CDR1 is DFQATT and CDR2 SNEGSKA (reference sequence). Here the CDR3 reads CSAPTGGRPETQYF. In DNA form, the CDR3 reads TGCAGTGCGCCGACGGGGGGGCGACCTGAGACCCAGTACTTC.

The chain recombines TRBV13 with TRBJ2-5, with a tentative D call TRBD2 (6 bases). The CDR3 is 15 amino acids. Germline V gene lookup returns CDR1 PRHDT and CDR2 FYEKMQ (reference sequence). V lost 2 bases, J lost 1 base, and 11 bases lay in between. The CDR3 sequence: CASSLRISGQETQYF. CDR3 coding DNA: TGTGCCAGCAGCTTAAGAATTAGCGGCCAAGAGACCCAGTACTTC.

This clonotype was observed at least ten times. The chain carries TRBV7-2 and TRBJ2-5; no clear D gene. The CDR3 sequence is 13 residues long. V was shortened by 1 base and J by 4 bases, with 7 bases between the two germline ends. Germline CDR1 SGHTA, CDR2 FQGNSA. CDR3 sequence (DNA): TGTGCCAGCAGCTTAGATCGGAGAGAGACCCAGTACTTC. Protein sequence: CASSLDRRETQYF.

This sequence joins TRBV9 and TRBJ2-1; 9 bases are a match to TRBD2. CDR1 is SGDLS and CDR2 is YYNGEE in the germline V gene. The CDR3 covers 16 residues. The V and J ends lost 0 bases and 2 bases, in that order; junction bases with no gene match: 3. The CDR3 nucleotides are TGTGCCAGCAGCGTAGTCGCGGGAGGGGCCTACAATGAGCAGTTCTTC. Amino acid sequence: CASSVVAGGAYNEQFF. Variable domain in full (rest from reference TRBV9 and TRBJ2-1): DSGVTQTPKHLITATGQRVTLRCSPRSGDLSVYWYQQSLDQGLQFLIQYYNGEERAKGNILERFSAQQFPDLHSELNLSSLELGDSALYFCASSVVAGGAYNEQFFGPGTRLTVL.

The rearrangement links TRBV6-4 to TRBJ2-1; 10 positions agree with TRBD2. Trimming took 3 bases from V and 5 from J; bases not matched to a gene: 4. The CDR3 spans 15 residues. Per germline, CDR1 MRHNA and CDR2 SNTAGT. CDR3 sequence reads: CASSEAGGAHNEQFF. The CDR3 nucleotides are TGTGCCAGCAGTGAAGCGGGAGGGGCTCACAATGAGCAGTTCTTC.

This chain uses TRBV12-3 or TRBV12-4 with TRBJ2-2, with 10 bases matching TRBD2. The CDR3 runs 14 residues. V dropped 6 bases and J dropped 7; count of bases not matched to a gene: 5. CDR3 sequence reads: CASSRSGRDGELFF. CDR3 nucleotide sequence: TGTGCCAGCAGCCGAAGCGGGAGGGACGGGGAGCTGTTTTTT.

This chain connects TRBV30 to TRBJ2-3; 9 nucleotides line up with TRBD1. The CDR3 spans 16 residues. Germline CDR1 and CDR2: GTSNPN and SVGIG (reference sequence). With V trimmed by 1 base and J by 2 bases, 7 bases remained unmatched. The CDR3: CAWSAETGGYTDTQYF. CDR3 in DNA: TGTGCCTGGAGTGCTGAGACAGGGGGTTACACAGATACGCAGTATTTT.

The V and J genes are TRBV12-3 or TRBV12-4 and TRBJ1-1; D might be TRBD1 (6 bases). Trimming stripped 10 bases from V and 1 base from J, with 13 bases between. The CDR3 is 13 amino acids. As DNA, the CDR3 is TGTGCCATTAGAGACAGGTCGAACACTGAAGCTTTCTTT. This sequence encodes CAIRDRSNTEAFF.

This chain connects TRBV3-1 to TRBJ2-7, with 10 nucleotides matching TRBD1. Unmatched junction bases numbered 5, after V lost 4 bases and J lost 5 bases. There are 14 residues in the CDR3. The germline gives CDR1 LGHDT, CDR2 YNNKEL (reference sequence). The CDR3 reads CASSPWGQGNEQYF. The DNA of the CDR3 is TGTGCCAGCAGCCCGTGGGGACAGGGGAACGAGCAGTACTTC.

The CDR3 is CASSPMAGDLQETQYF. CDR3 nucleotides: TGCGCCAGCAGCCCTATGGCGGGAGACCTTCAAGAGACCCAGTACTTC. The chain couples TRBV5-1 to TRBJ2-5; TRBD2 matches 7 bases. Germline-derived CDR1 and CDR2 are SGHRS and YFSETQ. V lost 4 bases, J lost 2 bases, and 11 bases stayed unmatched. This CDR3 spans 16 amino acids.

Written as DNA, the CDR3 is TGCAGTGCTAGAGATCAAGACCCGCCCTACGAGCAGTACTTC. It translates to CSARDQDPPYEQYF. The chain couples TRBV20-1 to TRBJ2-7; no clear D. With 0 bases removed from V and 2 bases from J, the gap between germline ends came to 11 bases. The CDR3 runs 14 residues. The germline gives CDR1 DFQATT, CDR2 SNEGSKA (reference sequence).

The CDR3 region is CASSQVVGLSTKAFF. The CDR3 coding sequence is TGTGCCAGCAGCCAAGTTGTAGGGCTGTCAACCAAAGCTTTCTTT. The chain recombines TRBV14 with TRBJ1-1; D not certain. CDR1 and CDR2 from the germline V gene are SGHDN and FVKESK. The CDR3 contains 15 residues. V lost 1 base, J lost 9 bases, and 18 bases lay in between.

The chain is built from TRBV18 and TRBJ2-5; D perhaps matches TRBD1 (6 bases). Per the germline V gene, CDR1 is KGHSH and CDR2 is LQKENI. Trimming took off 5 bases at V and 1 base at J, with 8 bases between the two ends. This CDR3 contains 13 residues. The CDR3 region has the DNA TGTGCCAGCTCAGACAGGACCCAAGAGACCCAGTACTTC. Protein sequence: CASSDRTQETQYF.